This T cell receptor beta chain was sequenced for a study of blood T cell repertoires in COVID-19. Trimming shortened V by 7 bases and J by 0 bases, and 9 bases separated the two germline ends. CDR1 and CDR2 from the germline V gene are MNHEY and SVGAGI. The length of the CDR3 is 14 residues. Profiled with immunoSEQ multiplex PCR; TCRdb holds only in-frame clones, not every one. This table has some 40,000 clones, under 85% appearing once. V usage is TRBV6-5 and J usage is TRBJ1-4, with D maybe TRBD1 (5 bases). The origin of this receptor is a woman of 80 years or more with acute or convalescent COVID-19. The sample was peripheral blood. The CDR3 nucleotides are TGTGCCAGCAATCCGACAGCAACTAATGAAAAACTGTTTTTT. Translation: CASNPTATNEKLFF.